A selection of T cell receptor beta chains follows, all from one sample in a study of response to subunit inactivated influenza vaccine. TCRdb independently ran MiXCR on the RT-PCR reads; one entry per CDR3 protein. The sample contains fewer than 600,000 distinct CDR3 sequences, approximately 7.2% of which appear only once. The sample consisted of PBMCs from blood, taken around 25 months after vaccination. These TCRs come from a man in his fifties or sixties who received an inactivated influenza vaccine. CDR3s include the opening cysteine and the closing phenylalanine or tryptophan. A D gene is named only where the DNA matches it firmly. Some rows have no size entry. The others give once, few or many, or a class for an expanded clone.

TRBJ2-3 NA TRBV11-2 NA TGTGCCAGCAGCGCCGGGACGGTGATGCTGGATACGCAGTATTTT CASSAGTVMLDTQYF
TRBJ2-5 TRBD2 TRBV14 many TGTGCCACCAAAGCGGGAAACCAAGAGACCCAGTACTTC CATKAGNQETQYF
TRBJ2-5 NA TRBV11-3 NA TGTGCCAGCGCAAGGACAGACCAAGAGACCCAGTACTTC CASARTDQETQYF
TRBJ2-7 TRBD2 TRBV7-2 few TGTGCCAGCAGCTTAGCTTCGGCGGGAGGGGGCTACGAGCAGTACTTC CASSLASAGGGYEQYF
TRBJ2-6 NA TRBV27 NA TGTGCCAGCAGAAGGGACAACGTCCTGACTTTC CASRRDNVLTF
TRBJ2-1 NA TRBV27 few TGTGCCAGCAGTTTGCACAGGGTATTGGCCGAGTACTCTGAGCAGTTCTTC CASSLHRVLAEYSEQFF
TRBJ1-2 NA TRBV4-3 few TGCGCCAGCAGCCAAGAGGGAGGGGCCACCTATGGCTACACCTTC CASSQEGGATYGYTF
TRBJ2-7 NA TRBV20-1 many TGCAGTGCTAATCGGGCAGGGTATACCTACGAGCAGTACTTC CSANRAGYTYEQYF
TRBJ2-5 TRBD1 TRBV4-2 NA TGTGCCAGCAGCGAGATGGGACAGGGGAAAGAGACCCAGTACTTC CASSEMGQGKETQYF
TRBJ2-5 TRBD2 TRBV6-2/TRBV6-3 few TGTGCCAGCAGTTACTCTCCTTCGACTAGCGAGGAGACCCAGTACTTC CASSYSPSTSEETQYF
TRBJ2-5 TRBD2 TRBV4-3 NA TGCGCCAGCAGCCAAGATAGGGGACTAGCACAGAAAGAGACCCAGTACTTC CASSQDRGLAQKETQYF
TRBJ1-1 NA TRBV7-3 NA TGTGCCAGCAGCTTATCGTGGGGGACTGAAGCTTTCTTT CASSLSWGTEAFF
TRBJ2-1 TRBD2 TRBV20-1 NA TGCAGTGCCAGGCGGCTAGCGGGAGCCTACAATGAGCAGTTCTTC CSARRLAGAYNEQFF
TRBJ2-1 NA TRBV9 few TGTGCCAGCAGCGTAGGAGACAGGTCCGTAGTGTTCTTC CASSVGDRSVVFF
TRBJ1-5 NA TRBV4-1 NA TGCGCCAGCAGCCAAGAACGAGGCAATCAGCCCCAGCATTTT CASSQERGNQPQHF
TRBJ2-7 NA TRBV20-1 NA TGCAGTGCTAGAGTGGCCGCAGGGGGGTACTCCTACGAGCAGTACTTC CSARVAAGGYSYEQYF
TRBJ2-1 TRBD2 TRBV27 few TGTGCCAGCGGGTGGAGCGGGGGCCGGAGCTCCTACAATGAGCAGTTCTTC CASGWSGGRSSYNEQFF
TRBJ1-6 NA TRBV4-3 many TGCGCCAGCAGCCACCCCGGGACTGGGAATTCACCCCTCCACTTT CASSHPGTGNSPLHF
TRBJ2-1 TRBD2 TRBV2 few TGTGCCAGCATCCGTCTAGCGGGTAGCTCCTACAATGAGCAGTTCTTC CASIRLAGSSYNEQFF
TRBJ2-7 TRBD1 TRBV19 NA TGTGCCAGTAGTATATCGGGGACAGGGGCAATCTACGAGCAGTACTTC CASSISGTGAIYEQYF
TRBJ2-3 NA TRBV4-3 few TGCGCCAGCAGCCAAGAGACTAGATGGGATACGCAGTATTTT CASSQETRWDTQYF
TRBJ1-1 TRBD1 TRBV11-2 few TGTGCCAGCAGTAAGACAGGGTCCCTGATCGCTTTCTTT CASSKTGSLIAFF